The next 23 T cell receptor beta chains were all read from a single sample in a study of cytomegalovirus exposure and HLA in healthy donors. The PCR ran on 60 Vbeta and 13 Jbeta primers. Method: immunoSEQ multiplex PCR; TCRdb's copy keeps in-frame clones and lacks some. The sample comprises 130,000 or so clones, around 86% of which are singletons, and about 7.4% rests with the top ten. Sequencing used PBMCs. Every receptor here comes from a woman between 45 and 60 years old in good health and CMV-seropositive.

The chain links TRBV5-6 to TRBJ1-2; no clear D gene. V lost 4 bases to trimming and J lost 5 bases, with 12 bases between them. The germline V gene has CDR1 SGHDT and CDR2 YYEEEE. This CDR3 comprises 13 residues. The CDR3 region has the DNA TGTGCCAGCAGCACTGGACTTCGGTATGGCTACACCTTC. This codes for CASSTGLRYGYTF.

This chain joins TRBV7-2 and TRBJ1-2; D possibly corresponds to TRBD1 (6 bases). Germline CDR1 is SGHTA and CDR2 is FQGNSA. There are 16 residues in the CDR3. V gave up 0 bases and J gave up 2 bases, with 13 bases separating them. This CDR3 reads CASSLASGQSNYGYTF. The CDR3 DNA follows: TGTGCCAGCAGCTTAGCCTCAGGACAGTCCAACTATGGCTACACCTTC.

This chain joins TRBV5-1 and TRBJ2-2, with 9 bases aligning to TRBD1. V lost 4 bases, J lost 4 bases, and 8 bases stayed unmatched. Germline CDR1 reads SGHRS; CDR2 reads YFSETQ. The CDR3 contains 16 residues. The CDR3 is CASSETGTGSTGELFF. DNA of the CDR3: TGCGCCAGCAGCGAAACCGGGACAGGGAGCACCGGGGAGCTGTTTTTT. Using reference TRBV5-1 and TRBJ2-2 for the parts outside the CDR3, the full variable domain is KAGVTQTPRYLIKTRGQQVTLSCSPISGHRSVSWYQQTPGQGLQFLFEYFSETQRNKGNFPGRFSGRQFSNSRSEMNVSTLELGDSALYLCASSETGTGSTGELFFGEGSRLTVL.

This rearrangement joins TRBV7-2 to TRBJ2-5; weak D call: TRBD2 (7 bases). Trimming shortened V by 0 bases and J by 4 bases, and 12 bases separated the two germline ends. Germline CDR1 SGHTA, CDR2 FQGNSA. The CDR3 is 15 amino acids. The CDR3 here is CASSLAGGRGETQYF. DNA of the CDR3: TGTGCCAGCAGCTTAGCGGGGGGGCGGGGAGAGACCCAGTACTTC.

Points on this clone: At one end the junction does not follow the germline gene, possibly because of a read error. The V gene is TRBV9, the J gene TRBJ1-2, with a possible D match to TRBD1 (6 bases). The germline CDR1 and CDR2 sequences are SGDLS and YYNGEE. This CDR3 region has 13 residues. CDR3 region: CASGVAGVYGYTF. The CDR3 nucleotides are TGTGCCAGCGGCGTAGCAGGGGTCTATGGCTACACCTTC.

V usage is TRBV12-5 and J usage is TRBJ1-1; TRBD1 aligns across 7 bases. The V and J ends lost 7 bases and 1 base, in that order; junction bases with no gene match: 6. This CDR3 spans 14 amino acids. The germline V gene has CDR1 LGHNT and CDR2 FRNRAP. The CDR3 protein is CASARGGRNTEAFF. In DNA form, the CDR3 reads TGTGCTAGTGCGCGAGGGGGCAGGAACACTGAAGCTTTCTTT.

The rearrangement links TRBV6-6 to TRBJ1-1, with a possible D match to TRBD1 (5 bases). V was trimmed by 2 bases and J by 4 bases, leaving 8 bases between them. The CDR3 consists of 13 residues. Germline CDR1 and CDR2: MNHNY and SVGAGI (reference sequence). The chain's CDR3 is CASSYGRGTEAFF. The DNA for the CDR3 is TGTGCCAGCAGTTACGGGAGGGGCACTGAAGCTTTCTTT.

This chain uses TRBV15 with TRBJ2-1; weak D call: TRBD1 (5 bases). In germline, CDR1 is LNHNV, CDR2 YYDKDF (reference sequence). V was trimmed by 2 bases and J by 4 bases, leaving 18 bases between them. The length of the CDR3 is 17 residues. The DNA for the CDR3 is TGTGCCACCAGCAGAATCTCTGGTTTGGGGCCGTACAATGAGCAGTTCTTC. This encodes CATSRISGLGPYNEQFF.

The chain combines TRBV28 with TRBJ1-4; D is unclear. The CDR3 is made up of 13 amino acids. Germline V CDR1 and CDR2: MDHEN, SYDVKM. The ends were cut back, 3 bases at V and 6 bases at J, with 8 bases in the middle. The chain's CDR3 is CASSLLADEKLFF. The CDR3 nucleotides read TGTGCCAGCAGTTTGTTGGCAGATGAAAAACTGTTTTTT.

In the case of this clone: One end of the junction varies from germline; a read error may be responsible. The rearrangement uses TRBV7-7 and TRBJ1-1; a weak D match, TRBD1 (5 bases). The CDR3 is 13 residues long. CDR1 and CDR2 from the germline V gene are SSHAT and FNYEAQ (reference sequence). CDR3 protein: CASSPDKNTEAFF. CDR3 nucleotides: TGTGCTAGCAGTCCGGACAAGAACACTGAAGCTTTCTTT.

This clone was counted only a few times. The J gene is TRBJ2-7, the V gene TRBV10-3, with D possibly being TRBD1 (5 bases). V lost 8 bases, J lost 3 bases, and 14 bases lay in between. Germline lookup yields CDR1 ENHRY and CDR2 SYGVKD. The CDR3 is 13 amino acids. CDR3 bases: TGTGCCATCTCTCGGCAGGGTAGCTACGAGCAGTACTTC. The encoded protein is CAISRQGSYEQYF.

This clone was observed a handful of times. The V gene is TRBV12-5, the J gene TRBJ1-4; the match to TRBD1 covers 7 bases. Germline CDR1 reads LGHNT; CDR2 reads FRNRAP. This CDR3 is built from 15 residues. Germline trimming cut 2 bases from V and 3 bases from J; bases unmatched to any gene: 3. CDR3 sequence: CASGLSGTANEKLFF. DNA of the CDR3: TGTGCTAGTGGTTTGTCCGGGACAGCTAATGAAAAACTGTTTTTT.

This rearrangement joins TRBV29-1 to TRBJ2-4; D is unclear. Germline V gene sequence: CDR1 SQVTM, CDR2 ANQGSEA. V was clipped by 0 bases and J by 8 bases, with 5 bases between them. The CDR3 has 11 amino acids. The CDR3 region is CSVEEGHIQYF. The CDR3 DNA sequence: TGCAGCGTTGAAGAGGGCCACATTCAGTACTTC.

In its sample, this clone was seen a few times. The chain employs TRBV30 and TRBJ2-7, with D unresolved. Trimming removed 7 bases at V and 0 bases at J, with 16 bases between. The CDR3 loop spans 14 amino acids. Germline CDR1 is GTSNPN and CDR2 is SVGIG (reference sequence). In DNA, the CDR3 is TGTGCCTCATCGAAATATACCGGCTCCTACGAGCAGTACTTC. Translated: CASSKYTGSYEQYF. The variable domain in full, completed from reference TRBV30 and TRBJ2-7, reads SQTIHQWPATLVQPVGSPLSLECTVEGTSNPNLYWYRQAAGRGLQLLFYSVGIGQISSEVPQNLSASRPQDRQFILSSKKLLLSDSGFYLCASSKYTGSYEQYFGPGTRLTVT.

This clone has just a few counts. This sequence joins TRBV7-9 and TRBJ2-2; 7 nucleotides line up with TRBD2. The germline V gene encodes CDR1 SEHNR and CDR2 FQNEAQ (reference sequence). With 3 bases clipped from V and 5 bases from J, the junction kept 3 bases outside the gene matches. The CDR3 totals 14 residues. The CDR3 here is CASSLGLTTGELFF. CDR3 bases: TGTGCCAGCAGCTTGGGACTAACAACCGGGGAGCTGTTTTTT.

The chain is built from TRBV11-2 and TRBJ2-3; D gene unclear. The V and J ends lost 2 bases and 1 base respectively, with 4 bases between them. Per germline, CDR1 SGHAT and CDR2 FQNNGV. The length of the CDR3 is 13 residues. CDR3 DNA: TGTGCCAGCAGCTTAACGGGCACAGATACGCAGTATTTT. Translated: CASSLTGTDTQYF.

The chain joins TRBV15 to TRBJ2-6; tentative D call: TRBD1 (6 bases). Germline assignment: CDR1 LNHNV and CDR2 YYDKDF (reference sequence). With 4 bases removed from V and 1 base from J, the gap between germline ends came to 8 bases. The CDR3 runs to 15 residues. CDR3 protein: CATSTTGSGANVLTF. CDR3 sequence (DNA): TGTGCCACCAGCACGACAGGTTCTGGGGCCAACGTCCTGACTTTC.

Only a few counts were recorded for this clone. V and J are TRBV5-1 and TRBJ2-3, with D possibly matching TRBD2 (7 bases). Per the germline V gene, CDR1 is SGHRS and CDR2 is YFSETQ. The CDR3 spans 14 residues. V dropped 3 bases and J dropped 9 bases, with 17 bases sitting between them. The CDR3 is CASSYGGTSETQYF. CDR3 DNA sequence: TGCGCCAGCAGCTACGGGGGGACAAGTGAAACGCAGTATTTT.

The J gene is TRBJ2-1, the V gene TRBV9; D might be TRBD2 (5 bases). Trimming shortened V by 0 bases and J by 2 bases, and 9 bases separated the two germline ends. Germline-derived CDR1 and CDR2 are SGDLS and YYNGEE. The CDR3 runs to 15 residues. The CDR3 nucleotides read TGTGCCAGCAGCGTAGGGTCCGGGACCTACAATGAGCAGTTCTTC. This gives the protein CASSVGSGTYNEQFF.

The chain joins TRBV5-4 to TRBJ2-7; 13 bases line up with TRBD2. Germline V gene lookup returns CDR1 SGHNT and CDR2 YYREEE (reference sequence). The CDR3 spans 17 residues. The trim removed 0 bases at V and 4 bases at J, leaving 7 bases unmatched. The CDR3 DNA reads TGTGCCAGCAGCTTGGGGGGACTAGCGGGACCCGGTTACGAGCAGTACTTC. Translating gives CASSLGGLAGPGYEQYF. Looking up the rest from reference TRBV5-4 and TRBJ2-7 gives the full variable domain: ETGVTQSPTHLIKTRGQQVTLRCSSQSGHNTVSWYQQALGQGPQFIFQYYREEENGRGNFPPRFSGLQFPNYSSELNVNALELDDSALYLCASSLGGLAGPGYEQYFGPGTRLTVT.

The chain carries TRBV7-2 and TRBJ2-3; tentatively, D is TRBD2 (5 bases). With 1 base removed from V and 1 base from J, the gap between germline ends came to 9 bases. Germline assignment: CDR1 SGHTA and CDR2 FQGNSA. The CDR3 is made up of 15 amino acids. The CDR3 DNA follows: TGTGCCAGCAGCTTAGTACGGCGGGGCACAGATACGCAGTATTTT. Amino acids: CASSLVRRGTDTQYF. Full variable domain (outside the CDR3, taken from reference TRBV7-2 and TRBJ2-3): GAGVSQSPSNKVTEKGKDVELRCDPISGHTALYWYRQSLGQGLEFLIYFQGNSAPDKSGLPSDRFSAERTGGSVSTLTIQRTQQEDSAVYLCASSLVRRGTDTQYFGPGTRLTVL.

V and J are TRBV7-8 and TRBJ2-1; 14 positions agree with TRBD2. The V and J ends lost 5 bases and 7 bases, in that order; junction bases with no gene match: 13. This CDR3 has 18 residues. Germline lookup yields CDR1 SGHVS and CDR2 FQNEAQ. This CDR3 is CASSPGLAGATWYNEQFF. As DNA, the CDR3 is TGTGCCAGCAGCCCGGGACTAGCGGGAGCAACTTGGTATAATGAGCAGTTCTTC.

This clone showed up just once. The chain employs TRBV6-6 and TRBJ1-5, with D perhaps TRBD1 (5 bases). The V and J ends lost 11 bases and 5 bases respectively, with 22 bases between them. From germline, CDR1 is MNHNY and CDR2 SVGAGI (reference sequence). The CDR3 totals 15 residues. The CDR3 nucleotides read TGTGCCTCACGGTCACCGGGACTCCTGGATCAGCCCCAGCATTTT. This codes for CASRSPGLLDQPQHF.